The clone carrying this T cell receptor beta chain showed up just a few times. Its specificity is not known. The data derive from a study of spatial heterogeneity in lung cancer. Study context: The count of detected beta-chain sequences consistently exceeded that of alpha-chain sequences.

TCRdb called the 5' RACE reads again in MiXCR, with one record for every CDR3 protein. The sample has 18,000 or so distinct CDR3 sequences, 7% to 7.5% seen once. CDR3 length: 16 amino acids. V lost 3 bases and J lost 4; bases outside the gene matches: 8. Germline CDR1 and CDR2: SGHKS and YYEKEE (reference sequence). Study observations and caveats: How many expanded intratumoral alpha and beta TCRs were present tracked the tumor mutation count, which was a count of nonsynonymous mutations.

Time point denoted: sample taken at primary tumor resection. The donor group consisted of over 60 patients who had untreated, early-stage non-small cell lung cancer. The clonotype originates from a female donor with early-stage non-small cell lung cancer. The specimen was lung tumor tissue, collected at surgery. The V call is TRBV5-5, the J call TRBJ2-2; 8 bases match TRBD1. The CDR3 is CASSSPLTGGTGELFF. The CDR3 DNA reads as TGTGCCAGCAGCTCGCCATTAACAGGGGGCACCGGGGAGCTGTTTTTT.